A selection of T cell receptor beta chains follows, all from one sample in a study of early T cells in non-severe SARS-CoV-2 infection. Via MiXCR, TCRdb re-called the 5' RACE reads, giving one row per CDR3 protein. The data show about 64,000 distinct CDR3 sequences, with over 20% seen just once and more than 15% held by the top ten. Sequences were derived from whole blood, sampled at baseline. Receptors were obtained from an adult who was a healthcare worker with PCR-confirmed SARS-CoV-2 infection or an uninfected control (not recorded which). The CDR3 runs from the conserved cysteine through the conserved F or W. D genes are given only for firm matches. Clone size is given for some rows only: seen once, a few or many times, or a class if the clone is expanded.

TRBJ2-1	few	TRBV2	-	CASIRPEGYEQFF	TGTGCCAGCATACGTCCCGAGGGCTATGAGCAGTTCTTC
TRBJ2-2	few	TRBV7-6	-	CASRTEAGELFF	TGTGCCAGCAGGACAGAAGCCGGGGAGCTGTTTTTT
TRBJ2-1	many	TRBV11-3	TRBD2	CASSATSGGINEQFF	TGTGCCAGCAGCGCAACTAGCGGGGGGATAAATGAGCAGTTCTTC
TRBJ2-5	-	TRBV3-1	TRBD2	CASSPGLAEVETQYF	TGTGCCAGCAGCCCGGGACTAGCGGAGGTGGAGACCCAGTACTTC
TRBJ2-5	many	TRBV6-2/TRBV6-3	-	CASSYSRGLKETQYF	TGTGCCAGCAGTTACTCCCGGGGGCTAAAAGAGACCCAGTACTTC
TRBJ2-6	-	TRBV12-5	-	CASGFSGANVLTF	TGTGCTAGTGGCTTTTCTGGGGCCAACGTCCTGACTTTC
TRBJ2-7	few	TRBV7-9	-	CASSLGLTGNEQYF	TGTGCCAGCAGCTTGGGGTTAACAGGGAACGAGCAGTACTTC
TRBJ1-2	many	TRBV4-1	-	CASSQDPRGYGYTF	TGCGCCAGCAGCCAAGACCCGCGGGGCTATGGCTACACCTTC
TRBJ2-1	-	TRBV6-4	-	CASSESPGAYNEQFF	TGTGCCAGCAGTGAATCCCCGGGGGCGTATAATGAGCAGTTCTTC
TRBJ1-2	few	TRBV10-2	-	CASSGLYYGYTF	TGCGCCAGCAGTGGCCTGTACTATGGCTACACCTTC